The entry below describes one TCR beta chain. The antigen remains undetermined. The CDR3 contains 13 residues. Germline-derived CDR1 and CDR2 are SGHVS and FNYEAQ. V gave up 2 bases and J gave up 4 bases; unmatched junction bases: 0. Here immunoSEQ multiplex PCR was the method, and the copy in TCRdb shows in-frame clones only, minus some. The data contain some 64,000 clones, 90% to 96% of them singletons. This entry belongs to a study of cytomegalovirus exposure and HLA in healthy donors. The donors were members of the validation cohort, which comprised 90 to 150 subjects and was separate from the first cohort of fewer than 700 subjects. Study-wide results and caveats: There were some public TCRs occurring in many donors, but most TCR sequences were rare. Confirmation was obtained in vitro that a few CMV-associated chains are specific for CMV antigens.

Specimen: PBMCs. The chain uses TRBV7-6 and TRBJ2-3, with 7 bases fitting TRBD1. The sequence was collected from a woman between 18 and 29 years old in good health and CMV-seronegative. The CDR3, as DNA: TGTGCCAGCAGCTTACAGGGGGCAGATACGCAGTATTTT. It translates to CASSLQGADTQYF.